This TCR beta chain was retrieved from a study of cytomegalovirus exposure and HLA in healthy donors. Findings and caveats of the study: Among TCR beta chains, those listed as cytomegalovirus-associated numbered about 160. There were some public TCRs occurring in many donors, but most TCR sequences were rare.

In regard to this clone: Its antigen remains unidentified.

This CDR3 comprises 15 residues. The ends were cut back, 7 bases at V and 3 bases at J, with 19 bases in the middle. Germline CDR1 reads MDHEN; CDR2 reads SYDVKM. The PCR ran on 60 Vbeta and 13 Jbeta primers. Repertoires were generated with immunoSEQ multiplex PCR, while TCRdb's copy carries only in-frame clones and drops some. The sample has 140,000 or so clones; 65% to 80% are singletons. This receptor was obtained from a woman aged 30 to 39 in good health and CMV-seronegative. J is TRBJ2-7 and V is TRBV28, with a tentative D call TRBD2 (6 bases). Sample: PBMCs. The CDR3 bases are TGTGCCAGCACCCTTTTCGCGGGGTCGAACTACGAGCAGTACTTC. This codes for CASTLFAGSNYEQYF.